The 32 T cell receptor beta chains reported below all come from one sample, sequenced in a study of blood T cell repertoires in COVID-19 (dated by TCRdb to 2020 to 2021). Library creation used the immunoSEQ multiplex PCR assay. What TCRdb holds here is the immuneACCESS table cut down to in-frame rearrangements. Part of the clones is not present; checked against another copy, under half of the missing clones reflect an unresolved V gene, and the others are unexplained. The sample table shows approximately 200,000 clones, and 70% to 85% are seen once. The ten largest clones take up 1.3% of the sample. What was sequenced was PBMCs or T cells enriched from blood (not recorded which). These TCRs come from a woman between 40 and 55 years old with acute COVID-19.

The CDR3 DNA is TGCGCCAGCAGCCAAGAGGGTTCGGGTCTGATCAATCAGCCCCAGCATTTT. Translated: CASSQEGSGLINQPQHF. The chain combines TRBV4-1 with TRBJ1-5; D is unresolved. The V gene lost 0 bases and the J gene lost 3 bases, with 15 bases spanning the gap. Germline V gene data show CDR1 as MGHRA and CDR2 as YSYEKL. The CDR3 covers 17 residues.

The rearrangement links TRBV3-1 (or the pseudogene TRBV3-2) to TRBJ2-3; TRBD2 agrees at 11 bases. The V segment lost 2 bases and the J segment 6 bases; nucleotides outside the gene matches: 7. The CDR3 consists of 16 residues. Germline-derived CDR1 and CDR2 are LGHDT and YNNKEL (reference sequence). The CDR3 reads CASSQSRSSGRDTQYF. In DNA, the CDR3 is TGTGCCAGCAGCCAATCGAGATCTAGCGGGAGGGATACGCAGTATTTT.

This chain uses TRBV2 with TRBJ1-1, with no clear D. The CDR3 loop spans 13 amino acids. V was shortened by 5 bases and J by 7 bases, with 14 bases between the two germline ends. Germline CDR1 reads SNHLY; CDR2 reads FYNNEI. The CDR3 is CASSTQEDIEAFF. The CDR3 DNA is TGTGCCAGCAGTACCCAAGAGGATATTGAAGCTTTCTTT.

About this clone: Other DNA variants within this sample encode the same CDR3. J is TRBJ2-7 and V is TRBV3-1 (or the pseudogene TRBV3-2); a weak D match, TRBD2 (6 bases). The CDR3 spans 13 residues. The V gene's germline CDR1 is LGHDT and CDR2 YNNKEL (reference sequence). Trimming removed 1 base from V and 4 bases from J, with 8 bases in between. This CDR3 is CASSQARGYEQYF. The CDR3, as DNA: TGTGCCAGCAGCCAAGCTCGGGGGTACGAGCAGTACTTC.

This clone was picked up a small number of times. This chain links TRBV7-2 with TRBJ2-7; TRBD2 agrees at 10 bases. Germline assignment: CDR1 SGHTA and CDR2 FQGNSA. The CDR3 contains 15 residues. With 5 bases clipped from V and 1 base from J, the junction kept 5 bases outside the gene matches. The DNA of the CDR3 is TGTGCCAGCAGCGAACTAGCGGGACCATCCTACGAGCAGTACTTC. Translating gives CASSELAGPSYEQYF.

This clone was seen just once. The rearrangement joins TRBV2 to TRBJ1-2, with 9 bases lining up with TRBD1. V lost 7 bases, J lost 3 bases, and 9 bases stayed unmatched. This CDR3 contains 15 residues. The germline gives CDR1 SNHLY, CDR2 FYNNEI. In DNA form, the CDR3 reads TGTGCCAGCACTCGGACAGGGGTTGGGTACTATGGCTACACCTTC. This gives the protein CASTRTGVGYYGYTF.

V and J are TRBV7-3 and TRBJ2-6, with 9 bases identical to TRBD1. With V trimmed by 1 base and J by 2 bases, 6 bases remained unmatched. CDR3 length: 18 residues. The germline gives CDR1 SGHTA, CDR2 FQGTGA. Written as DNA, the CDR3 is TGTGCCAGCAGCTTAAAGTTGGGACAGGGTACTGGGGCCAACGTCCTGACTTTC. It is translated as CASSLKLGQGTGANVLTF.

This chain links TRBV5-5 with TRBJ2-3; 9 nucleotides align to TRBD2. The germline gives CDR1 SGHKS, CDR2 YYEKEE (reference sequence). The trim removed 1 base at V and 4 bases at J, leaving 7 bases unmatched. CDR3 length: 16 residues. The CDR3 nucleotides read TGTGCCAGCAGCTTGTACTCAGTAGCGGGAGCAGATACGCAGTATTTT. Protein product: CASSLYSVAGADTQYF.

The V and J genes are TRBV7-2 and TRBJ2-3; no firm D call. Germline V CDR1 and CDR2: SGHTA, FQGNSA. This CDR3 is 17 amino acids long. V dropped 5 bases and J dropped 0 bases, with 18 bases sitting between them. Written as DNA, the CDR3 is TGTGCCAGCAGCCCAGTGTATATAAAGACTAGCACAGATACGCAGTATTTT. Translated, it gives CASSPVYIKTSTDTQYF.

The V call is TRBV18, the J call TRBJ1-1, with D possibly TRBD1 on 5 matching bases. In germline, CDR1 is KGHSH, CDR2 LQKENI. The V end lost 3 bases, the J end lost 3 bases, and 11 bases lay between the germline ends. This CDR3 spans 14 amino acids. The CDR3 loop reads CASSPMLTDTEAFF. As DNA, the CDR3 is TGTGCCAGCTCACCTATGCTGACAGACACTGAAGCTTTCTTT.

The rearrangement joins TRBV15 to TRBJ1-1; weak D call: TRBD1 (6 bases). The CDR3 has 15 residues. Germline V gene sequence: CDR1 LNHNV, CDR2 YYDKDF (reference sequence). With 5 bases removed from V and 0 bases from J, the gap between germline ends came to 13 bases. CDR3 residues: CATSSQNRVNTEAFF. The CDR3 coding sequence is TGTGCCACCAGCTCGCAAAACAGGGTGAACACTGAAGCTTTCTTT.

The rearrangement uses TRBV6-5 and TRBJ1-1; the match to TRBD1 covers 8 bases. CDR3 length: 13 residues. Germline CDR1 is MNHEY and CDR2 is SVGAGI. With 11 bases clipped from V and 4 bases from J, the junction kept 9 bases outside the gene matches. In nucleotides, the CDR3 is TGTGCCGTCAAGGACAGGGCTTCCACTGAAGCTTTCTTT. Translation gives CAVKDRASTEAFF.

The V gene is TRBV4-1, the J gene TRBJ2-7, with 9 bases identical to TRBD1. After removal of 3 bases from V and 0 bases from J, the junction contained 9 bases not matched to a gene. The CDR3 sequence is 17 residues long. From germline, CDR1 is MGHRA and CDR2 YSYEKL. The CDR3 DNA reads as TGCGCCAGCAGCCATGAATCCCTGGACAGGGGCTCCTACGAGCAGTACTTC. It translates to CASSHESLDRGSYEQYF.

This chain joins TRBV2 and TRBJ2-3, with 10 nucleotides matching TRBD2. The CDR3 loop spans 14 amino acids. Germline V gene lookup returns CDR1 SNHLY and CDR2 FYNNEI. V trimming: 6 bases; J trimming: 4 bases; junction bases outside the gene matches: 4. CDR3 coding DNA: TGTGCCAGCAGAGCCCTAGCGGGAGCAGATACGCAGTATTTT. It yields the protein CASRALAGADTQYF. Full variable domain (rest looked up from reference TRBV2 and TRBJ2-3): EPEVTQTPSHQVTQMGQEVILRCVPISNHLYFYWYRQILGQKVEFLVSFYNNEISEKSEIFDDQFSVERPDGSNFTLKIRSTKLEDSAMYFCASRALAGADTQYFGPGTRLTVL.

In this sample, this clone turned up a few times. The rearrangement links TRBV7-9 to TRBJ1-3; 10 nucleotides match TRBD1. Germline CDR1 SEHNR, CDR2 FQNEAQ (reference sequence). The CDR3 length is 16 residues. V gave up 2 bases and J gave up 2 bases; unmatched junction bases: 3. The CDR3 region is CASSLWDRGAGNTIYF. Written as DNA, the CDR3 is TGTGCCAGCAGCTTATGGGACAGGGGAGCTGGAAACACCATATATTTT. The variable domain in full, completed from reference TRBV7-9 and TRBJ1-3, reads DTGVSQNPRHKITKRGQNVTFRCDPISEHNRLYWYRQTLGQGPEFLTYFQNEAQLEKSRLLSDRFSAERPKGSFSTLEIQRTEQGDSAMYLCASSLWDRGAGNTIYFGEGSWLTVV.

The chain is built from TRBV6-6 and TRBJ2-7; perhaps TRBD1 as D (5 bases). The CDR3 runs to 12 residues. The germline CDR1 and CDR2 sequences are MNHNY and SVGAGI (reference sequence). Trimming shortened V by 3 bases and J by 4 bases, and 7 bases separated the two germline ends. For the CDR3, the DNA is TGTGCCAGCAGTTATCACAGGTACGAGCAGTACTTC. This sequence encodes CASSYHRYEQYF.

V usage is TRBV19 and J usage is TRBJ2-4; 14 bases line up with TRBD2. In germline, CDR1 is LNHDA, CDR2 SQIVND (reference sequence). Unmatched junction bases numbered 5, after V lost 5 bases and J lost 2 bases. CDR3 size: 17 residues. The CDR3 protein is CASSVGLAGESKNIQYF. The DNA of the CDR3 is TGTGCCAGTAGTGTGGGACTAGCGGGGGAATCCAAAAACATTCAGTACTTC. Based on the CDR3 plus reference TRBV19 and TRBJ2-4, the full variable domain is DGGITQSPKYLFRKEGQNVTLSCEQNLNHDAMYWYRQDPGQGLRLIYYSQIVNDFQKGDIAEGYSVSREKKESFPLTVTSAQKNPTAFYLCASSVGLAGESKNIQYFGAGTRLSVL.

This chain connects TRBV27 to TRBJ1-2; 12 bases line up with TRBD1. The J segment lost 8 bases and the V segment lost 5 bases, leaving 12 bases of the junction unmatched. CDR1 and CDR2 (germline): MNHEY, SMNVEV (reference sequence). The CDR3 length is 16 residues. CDR3 DNA: TGTGCCAGCAGTACCCAGGTCCGGGACAGGGGGCGAGGCTACACCTTC. Protein: CASSTQVRDRGRGYTF.

V is TRBV28 and J is TRBJ1-5; D is unclear. Trimming removed 10 bases at V and 2 bases at J, with 12 bases between. CDR1 and CDR2 (germline): MDHEN, SYDVKM. This CDR3 comprises 13 residues. This chain's CDR3 is CATQLIRNQPQHF. The CDR3 bases are TGTGCCACCCAGTTAATCCGCAATCAGCCCCAGCATTTT.

The V gene is TRBV19, the J gene TRBJ1-5; tentative D call: TRBD1 (5 bases). This CDR3 region has 13 residues. The germline V gene has CDR1 LNHDA and CDR2 SQIVND (reference sequence). V dropped 7 bases and J dropped 7 bases, with 14 bases sitting between them. The CDR3 bases are TGTGCCAGTAATACCCGGGACTCCCAGCCCCAGCATTTT. The encoded protein is CASNTRDSQPQHF.

Note on this clone: An end of the junction does not agree with germline; a read error may underlie this. The genes are TRBV5-4 and TRBJ1-1; D possibly corresponds to TRBD1 (6 bases). The CDR3 is 17 residues long. Germline-derived CDR1 and CDR2 are SGHNT and YYREEE (reference sequence). The CDR3 region has the DNA TGTGCCAGCAGCCGCAAAGATGGGGGCCGTTTGAATACTGAAGCTTTCTTT. As protein: CASSRKDGGRLNTEAFF.

This clone was picked up one time. The chain has TRBV5-1 and TRBJ1-4; tentative D call: TRBD1 (6 bases). The germline V gene encodes CDR1 SGHRS and CDR2 YFSETQ. CDR3 length: 16 residues. The V end lost 1 base, the J end lost 3 bases, and 13 bases lay between the germline ends. CDR3 amino acids: CASSLWGHDSNEKLFF. DNA for the CDR3: TGCGCCAGCAGCTTGTGGGGGCACGACTCTAATGAAAAACTGTTTTTT.

The chain employs TRBV4-1 and TRBJ1-2; 12 bases align to TRBD1. CDR3 length: 17 residues. V lost 1 base, J lost 5 bases, and 8 bases stayed unmatched. Germline values: CDR1 MGHRA, CDR2 YSYEKL. The CDR3 region has the DNA TGCGCCAGCAGCCAAGTAACCGGGACAGGGGGCTGGTATGGCTACACCTTC. Its translation: CASSQVTGTGGWYGYTF.

This clone appeared once. The chain is built from TRBV5-8 and TRBJ1-3; 8 bases are shared with TRBD1. The CDR3 is 14 residues long. The ends lost 4 bases at V and 4 bases at J; junction bases unmatched: 4. Germline values: CDR1 SGHTS, CDR2 YDEGEE. In nucleotides, the CDR3 is TGTGCCAGCAGCGTGGACAGGGTCGGAAACACCATATATTTT. It encodes CASSVDRVGNTIYF.

The rearrangement joins TRBV6-4 to TRBJ2-1; the match to TRBD2 covers 7 bases. The CDR3 spans 15 residues. Germline V gene data show CDR1 as MRHNA and CDR2 as SNTAGT. Trimming cost V 2 bases and J 0 bases; bases outside gene matches: 1. Here the CDR3 reads CASSDGGSSYNEQFF. The DNA of the CDR3 is TGTGCCAGCAGTGACGGCGGGAGCTCCTACAATGAGCAGTTCTTC.

J is TRBJ1-1 and V is TRBV6-5, with D hard to call. The germline V gene encodes CDR1 MNHEY and CDR2 SVGAGI. Trimming removed 5 bases at V and 1 base at J, with 14 bases between. The CDR3 has 15 residues. CDR3 loop: CASSRTEGTNTEAFF. CDR3 DNA sequence: TGTGCCAGCAGTCGAACTGAGGGAACGAACACTGAAGCTTTCTTT.

The chain is built from TRBV27 and TRBJ2-7, with 9 bases identical to TRBD1. V was pared by 7 bases and J by 6 bases, with 16 bases of the junction left unmatched. Germline lookup yields CDR1 MNHEY and CDR2 SMNVEV (reference sequence). CDR3 length equals 16 residues. CDR3: CASNLDSGTGWGEQYF. In DNA form, the CDR3 reads TGTGCCAGCAATCTCGATTCCGGGACAGGGTGGGGCGAGCAGTACTTC.

This chain uses TRBV28 with TRBJ1-1; D remains ambiguous. The germline CDR1 and CDR2 sequences are MDHEN and SYDVKM. V was cut by 4 bases and J by 12 bases, with 12 bases left in between. The CDR3 loop spans 11 amino acids. The CDR3 is CASSSEVQPFF. CDR3 sequence (DNA): TGTGCCAGCAGTTCCGAGGTTCAGCCTTTCTTT.

J is TRBJ2-2 and V is TRBV7-8; the D gene is possibly TRBD2 (7 bases). The CDR3 spans 16 residues. Trimming took 3 bases from V and 0 from J, leaving 11 bases between them. CDR1 and CDR2 (germline): SGHVS, FQNEAQ. CDR3 DNA: TGTGCCAGCAGCTTTGGGGGGGCCCCGAACACCGGGGAGCTGTTTTTT. Translated: CASSFGGAPNTGELFF. The full variable domain, rest sourced from reference TRBV7-8 and TRBJ2-2, is GAGVSQSPRYKVAKRGQDVALRCDPISGHVSLFWYQQALGQGPEFLTYFQNEAQLDKSGLPSDRFFAERPEGSVSTLKIQRTQQEDSAVYLCASSFGGAPNTGELFFGEGSRLTVL.

The chain employs TRBV7-9 and TRBJ2-5; 10 bases line up with TRBD1. Germline V gene data show CDR1 as SEHNR and CDR2 as FQNEAQ (reference sequence). The CDR3 loop spans 15 amino acids. V was pared by 5 bases and J by 4 bases, with 7 bases of the junction left unmatched. CDR3 loop: CASSARDRGLETQYF. Written as DNA, the CDR3 is TGTGCCAGCAGCGCCCGGGACAGGGGTTTAGAGACCCAGTACTTC. The complete variable domain, with remaining parts taken from reference TRBV7-9 and TRBJ2-5, reads DTGVSQNPRHKITKRGQNVTFRCDPISEHNRLYWYRQTLGQGPEFLTYFQNEAQLEKSRLLSDRFSAERPKGSFSTLEIQRTEQGDSAMYLCASSARDRGLETQYFGPGTRLLVL.

The J gene is TRBJ2-1, the V gene TRBV19; 11 bases are shared with TRBD2. V was clipped by 3 bases and J by 7 bases; unmatched bases: 5. The CDR3 extends over 15 amino acids. Per the germline V gene, CDR1 is LNHDA and CDR2 is SQIVND (reference sequence). DNA for the CDR3: TGTGCCAGTAGTATGGAGACTAGCGGGGTAAATGAGCAGTTCTTC. It yields the protein CASSMETSGVNEQFF.

The chain joins TRBV28 to TRBJ1-2; D uncertain. Per the germline V gene, CDR1 is MDHEN and CDR2 is SYDVKM. The CDR3 extends over 13 amino acids. The ends were cut back, 3 bases at V and 3 bases at J, with 8 bases in the middle. As DNA, the CDR3 is TGTGCCAGCAGTTTCACAGCCGACTATGGCTACACCTTC. It specifies CASSFTADYGYTF.